This TCR beta chain was retrieved from a study of CXCR3-negative and CXCR3-positive naive CD8 T cells. Study-level points and caveats: Naive CXCR3-positive cells had TRB CDR3s more hydrophobic than those of CXCR3-negative naive cells.

Every CD8+ subset sample held approximately 320,000 flow-sorted cells, done in triplicate. All TRB cDNA libraries came from 5' RACE performed with UMI labels. TCRdb derives one entry per CDR3 protein from the 5' RACE reads, leaving out DNA. Its clone listing holds some 85,000 distinct CDR3 sequences. The CDR3 runs to 16 residues. CDR1 is SEHNR, CDR2 FQNEAQ, per germline (reference sequence). Concerning this clonotype: Its antigen is unknown.

V usage is TRBV7-9 and J usage is TRBJ2-3; the TRBD1 assignment by TCRdb is unverifiable without DNA. The source is a human donor in good health. Some clones in this sample may be carry-over from other donors' samples. Sequencing was performed on naive CXCR3+ CD8+ T cells from blood. Subset: CD45RO-CCR7+CD27+CD95- naive CD8+ T cells expressing CXCR3 (TNR3+). The CDR3 is CASSPWAGLTEDTQYF.